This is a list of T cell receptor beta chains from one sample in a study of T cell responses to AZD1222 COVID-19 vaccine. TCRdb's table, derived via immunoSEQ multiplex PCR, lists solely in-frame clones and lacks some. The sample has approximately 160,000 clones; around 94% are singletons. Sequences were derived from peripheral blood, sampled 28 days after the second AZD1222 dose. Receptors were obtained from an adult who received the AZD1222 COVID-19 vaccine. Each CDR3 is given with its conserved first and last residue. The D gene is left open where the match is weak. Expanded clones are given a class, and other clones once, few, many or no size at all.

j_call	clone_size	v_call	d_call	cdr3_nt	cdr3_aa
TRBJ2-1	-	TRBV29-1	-	TGCAGCGTGCTTGACATTCACAATGAGCAGTTCTTC	CSVLDIHNEQFF
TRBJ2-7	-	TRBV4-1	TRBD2	TGCGCCAGCAGCCAACCGACTAGCGGGAGAGGCGAGCAGTACTTC	CASSQPTSGRGEQYF
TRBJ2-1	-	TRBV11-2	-	TGTGCCAGCAGCTCGGGACCGACGTCCGAGCAGTTCTTC	CASSSGPTSEQFF
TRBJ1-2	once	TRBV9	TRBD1	TGTGCCAGCAGCGCTGGGGGGACAGGGGGGTCCCGTTATGGCTACACCTTC	CASSAGGTGGSRYGYTF
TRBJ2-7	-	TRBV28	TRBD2	TGTGCCAGCAGTCCGGCTAGCGGGGCCTACGAGCAGTACTTC	CASSPASGAYEQYF
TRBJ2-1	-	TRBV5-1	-	TGCGCCAGCAGCTGGGGGAGGTCCTACAATGAGCAGTTCTTC	CASSWGRSYNEQFF
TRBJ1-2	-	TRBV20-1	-	TGCAGTGCTGTGCCCTATGGCTACACCTTC	CSAVPYGYTF
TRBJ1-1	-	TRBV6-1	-	TGTGCCAGCAGTGAAGGGTTGAGGAGGGACACTGAAGCTTTCTTT	CASSEGLRRDTEAFF
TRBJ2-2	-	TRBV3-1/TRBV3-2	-	TGTGCCAGCAGCCCATCGAGGGGCACCGGGGAGCTGTTTTTT	CASSPSRGTGELFF
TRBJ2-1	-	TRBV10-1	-	TGCGCCAGCAGTGATCGGGGAGATCTCGATGAGCAGTTCTTC	CASSDRGDLDEQFF
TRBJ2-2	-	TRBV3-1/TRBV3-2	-	TGTGCCAGCAGCCGATTATCCTCGAACACCGGGGAGCTGTTTTTT	CASSRLSSNTGELFF
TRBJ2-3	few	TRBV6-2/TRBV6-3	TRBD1	TGTGCCAGCAGTTCGGGACAGGAGGCGGATACGCAGTATTTT	CASSSGQEADTQYF
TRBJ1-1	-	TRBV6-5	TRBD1	TGTGCCAGCAGCCCACAGGGGGTCACTGAAGCTTTCTTT	CASSPQGVTEAFF
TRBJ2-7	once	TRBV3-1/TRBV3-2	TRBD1	TGTGCCAGCAGCGCGCTCCCGGGACAGGGGGTTCCCTACGAGCAGTACTTC	CASSALPGQGVPYEQYF
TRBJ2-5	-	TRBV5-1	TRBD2	TGCGCCAGCAGCCCACGTGTTGCGGGAGAGGGAGAGACCCAGTACTTC	CASSPRVAGEGETQYF
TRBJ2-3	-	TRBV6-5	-	TGTGCCAGCAGTTACTCACGGAACAAGAATACGCAGTATTTT	CASSYSRNKNTQYF
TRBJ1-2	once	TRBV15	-	TGTGCCACCAGCAGAGAGGGGGGCTATGGCTACACCTTC	CATSREGGYGYTF
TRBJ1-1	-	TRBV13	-	TGTGCCAGCACCCGTCCTCTCGCTGAAGCTTTCTTT	CASTRPLAEAFF
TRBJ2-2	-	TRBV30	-	TGTGCCTGGAGTGTAGGCAGGACAAACACCGGGGAGCTGTTTTTT	CAWSVGRTNTGELFF
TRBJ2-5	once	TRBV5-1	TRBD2	TGCGCCAGCAGCTACACGCGACTAGCGGGAAGTGAGACCCAGTACTTC	CASSYTRLAGSETQYF
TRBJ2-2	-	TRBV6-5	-	TGTGCCAGCAGTTACGGGCCTACCGGGGAGCTGTTTTTT	CASSYGPTGELFF
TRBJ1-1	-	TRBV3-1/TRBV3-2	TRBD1	TGTGCCAGCAGTCCCCGGGGTGAAGGGGGCGGGAAGAGAGTAGAAGCTTTCTTT	CASSPRGEGGGKRVEAFF
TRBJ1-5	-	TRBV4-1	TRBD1	TGCGCCAGCAGCCAAGTATGGGGGACAGGGAATCAGCCCCAGCATTTT	CASSQVWGTGNQPQHF
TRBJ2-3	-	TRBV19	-	TGTGCCAGTAGTATACCCCGGGTGGCCAGCACAGATACGCAGTATTTT	CASSIPRVASTDTQYF
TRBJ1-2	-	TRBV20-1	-	TGCAGTGCTAGTCCCTTCAGGGACGACTATGGCTACACCTTC	CSASPFRDDYGYTF
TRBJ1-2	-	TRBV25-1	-	TGTGCCAGCAAAAACAGGGTTGGTGGCTACACCTTC	CASKNRVGGYTF
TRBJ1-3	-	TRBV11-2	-	TGTGCCAGCAGCTTAGTTCCGGGGCCACCTGGAAACACCATATATTTT	CASSLVPGPPGNTIYF
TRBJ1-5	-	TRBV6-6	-	TGTGCCAGCAGGGGAGAGGGCCACTCTAATCAGCCCCAGCATTTT	CASRGEGHSNQPQHF
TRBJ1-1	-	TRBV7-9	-	TGTGCCAGCAGCTTAGTCGGGGCGCAAAACACTGAAGCTTTCTTT	CASSLVGAQNTEAFF
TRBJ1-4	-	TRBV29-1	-	TGCAGCGCCCTCAATGAAAAACTGTTTTTT	CSALNEKLFF
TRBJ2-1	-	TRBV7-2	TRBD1	TGTGCCAGCAGCTCCCCCCGGTACGGGACAGGGGGCCGCAATGAGCAGTTCTTC	CASSSPRYGTGGRNEQFF
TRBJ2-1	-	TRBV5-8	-	TGTGCCAGCCGGGGCCCCCCTACGAATGAGCAGTTCTTC	CASRGPPTNEQFF
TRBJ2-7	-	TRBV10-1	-	TGCGCCAGCAGTGAGAGCGACACCCGCGGCTACGAGCAGTACTTC	CASSESDTRGYEQYF
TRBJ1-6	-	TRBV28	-	TGTGCCAGCAGTTTCTTGGAGGGTTCACCCCTCCACTTT	CASSFLEGSPLHF
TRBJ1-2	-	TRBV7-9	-	TGTGCCAGCAGCTTGACGGACATCTATGGCTACACCTTC	CASSLTDIYGYTF
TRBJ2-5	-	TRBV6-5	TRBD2	TGTGCCAGCAGTTCCCCCTCGCGGGGGTTACAAGAGACCCAGTACTTC	CASSSPSRGLQETQYF
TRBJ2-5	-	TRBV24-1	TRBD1	TGTGCCACCAGTGACCGGACAGGACCCAAAGAGACCCAGTACTTC	CATSDRTGPKETQYF
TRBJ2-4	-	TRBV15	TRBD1	TGTGCCACCAGCACCGACAGGGGTCCAGGAAACATTCAGTACTTC	CATSTDRGPGNIQYF